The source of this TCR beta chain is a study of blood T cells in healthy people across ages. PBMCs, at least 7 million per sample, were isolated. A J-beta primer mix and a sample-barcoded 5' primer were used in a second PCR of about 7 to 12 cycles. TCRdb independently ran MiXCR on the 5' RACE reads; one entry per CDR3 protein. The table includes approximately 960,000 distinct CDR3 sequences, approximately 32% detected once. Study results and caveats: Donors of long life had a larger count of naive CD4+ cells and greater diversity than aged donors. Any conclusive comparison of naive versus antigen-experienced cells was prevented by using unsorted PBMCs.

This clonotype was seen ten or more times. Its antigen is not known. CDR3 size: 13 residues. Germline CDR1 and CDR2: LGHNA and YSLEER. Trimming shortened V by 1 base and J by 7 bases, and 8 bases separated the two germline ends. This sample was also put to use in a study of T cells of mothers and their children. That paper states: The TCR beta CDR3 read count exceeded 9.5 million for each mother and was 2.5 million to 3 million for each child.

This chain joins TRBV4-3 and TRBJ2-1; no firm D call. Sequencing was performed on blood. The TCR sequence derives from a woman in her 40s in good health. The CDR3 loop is CASSQAVGNEQFF. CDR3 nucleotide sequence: TGCGCCAGCAGCCAAGCGGTGGGGAATGAGCAGTTCTTC.